A selection of T cell receptor beta chains follows, all from one sample in a study of metastatic and nonmetastatic thyroid tumors. MiXCR re-clonotyped the PCR reads for TCRdb. The sample lists about 22,000 clones; more than 20% were seen once. Sequencing input: blood. Receptor source: a male donor with papillary thyroid cancer or a benign thyroid nodule (not recorded which). Some clones in this sample may be carry-over from other donors' samples. Each CDR3 is given with its conserved first and last residue. A D gene is named only where the DNA matches it firmly. The listing skips clone size in some rows; elsewhere it reads once, few, many or a size class.

>many|TRBJ1-6|TRBV12-3/TRBV12-4|NA
CASSLRRDSPLHF
TGTGCCAGCAGTTTGCGGAGGGACTCACCCCTCCACTTT
>many|TRBJ2-4|TRBV7-2|TRBD2
CASSRTGGEGIQYF
TGTGCCAGCAGCCGAACAGGAGGGGAGGGCATTCAGTACTTC
>NA|TRBJ2-7|TRBV5-1|TRBD2
CAISLVAGGSSYEQYF
TGCGCCATCAGCTTGGTGGCGGGAGGGAGCTCCTACGAGCAGTACTTC
>NA|TRBJ1-3|TRBV12-3/TRBV12-4|NA
CASSFGPGHYRYSVNTIYF
TGTGCCAGCAGTTTTGGGCCAGGCCACTATAGATACTCTGTAAACACCATATATTTT
>medium-sized|TRBJ1-5|TRBV4-2|NA
CASSQETGTGDGMQPQHF
TGTGCCAGCAGCCAAGAGACCGGGACGGGAGATGGAATGCAGCCCCAGCATTTT
>NA|TRBJ2-7|TRBV20-1|NA
CSARDERERLHYEQYF
TGCAGTGCTAGAGACGAGCGTGAGCGCCTCCACTACGAGCAGTACTTC
>many|TRBJ2-5|TRBV27|NA
CASSLGGRETQYF
TGTGCCAGCAGTTTGGGGGGACGGGAGACCCAGTACTTC
>many|TRBJ2-1|TRBV12-3/TRBV12-4|TRBD1
CASSSTGGDFNEQFF
TGTGCCAGCAGTTCAACAGGGGGCGATTTCAATGAGCAGTTCTTC
>many|TRBJ2-3|TRBV18|NA
CASSPRGGISTDTQYF
TGTGCCAGCTCACCACGGGGCGGCATCAGCACAGATACGCAGTATTTT
>many|TRBJ1-3|TRBV7-6|NA
CASSLAGPLSGNTIYF
TGTGCCAGCAGCTTAGCGGGACCGCTCTCTGGAAACACCATATATTTT